A selection of T cell receptor beta chains follows, all from one sample in a study of T cells after posttransplantation cyclophosphamide. Only in-frame clones appear in the TCRdb table, and some are missing; sequencing was by immunoSEQ multiplex PCR. The sample is made up of some 8,800 clones, none counted only once. The material sequenced was PBMCs, taken around 350 days after allogeneic stem cell transplant with posttransplant cyclophosphamide. The source of these receptors is a male patient in his fifties who received an allogeneic stem cell transplant from a related donor and was CMV-positive. Some T cells may be supplied by the graft donor. Each CDR3 is given with its conserved first and last residue. The D gene is left open where the match is weak. Clone size, where shown, is once, few, many, or a class for clones that have expanded.

len: 15
d_gene: TRBD1
abundance: many
j_gene: TRBJ1-1
v_gene: TRBV11-2
CDR3aa: CASSPGQRPNTEAFF
CDR3nt: TGTGCCAGCAGCCCGGGACAGAGGCCTAACACTGAAGCTTTCTTT

len: 16
d_gene: -
abundance: many
j_gene: TRBJ2-5
v_gene: TRBV7-7
CDR3aa: CASSLGAGVGQETQYF
CDR3nt: TGTGCTAGCAGCTTAGGCGCGGGTGTCGGCCAAGAGACCCAGTACTTC

len: 13
d_gene: -
abundance: many
j_gene: TRBJ2-5
v_gene: TRBV30
CDR3aa: CAWGWEDQETQYF
CDR3nt: TGTGCCTGGGGATGGGAGGATCAAGAGACCCAGTACTTC

len: 14
d_gene: -
abundance: many
j_gene: TRBJ2-6
v_gene: TRBV30
CDR3aa: CAWSGGSGANVLTF
CDR3nt: TGTGCCTGGAGTGGAGGGTCTGGGGCCAACGTCCTGACTTTC

len: 15
d_gene: -
abundance: many
j_gene: TRBJ2-1
v_gene: TRBV9
CDR3aa: CASSPRQSRTHEQFF
CDR3nt: TGTGCCAGCAGCCCTAGACAGTCCCGTACGCATGAGCAGTTCTTC

len: 13
d_gene: TRBD1
abundance: many
j_gene: TRBJ1-1
v_gene: TRBV7-9
CDR3aa: CASSRSGGTEAFF
CDR3nt: TGTGCCAGCAGCAGATCAGGGGGCACTGAAGCTTTCTTT

len: 15
d_gene: TRBD1
abundance: many
j_gene: TRBJ1-2
v_gene: TRBV28
CDR3aa: CASSLTGTGDYGYTF
CDR3nt: TGTGCCAGCAGTTTGACCGGGACAGGGGACTATGGCTACACCTTC

len: 15
d_gene: TRBD2
abundance: many
j_gene: TRBJ2-1
v_gene: TRBV13
CDR3aa: CASSSQLAGHNEQFF
CDR3nt: TGTGCCAGCAGCTCCCAACTAGCGGGGCACAATGAGCAGTTCTTC

len: 13
d_gene: TRBD2
abundance: many
j_gene: TRBJ2-5
v_gene: TRBV7-2
CDR3aa: CASSFSGAGTQYF
CDR3nt: TGTGCCAGCAGCTTTAGCGGGGCGGGGACCCAGTACTTC

len: 14
d_gene: TRBD2
abundance: many
j_gene: TRBJ2-2
v_gene: TRBV5-6
CDR3aa: CASRERGNTGELFF
CDR3nt: TGTGCCAGCCGGGAGCGGGGGAACACCGGGGAGCTGTTTTTT

len: 16
d_gene: TRBD2
abundance: few
j_gene: TRBJ2-3
v_gene: TRBV9
CDR3aa: CASSVTPGLAGGPVYF
CDR3nt: TGTGCCAGCAGCGTGACTCCGGGACTAGCGGGAGGGCCGGTGTATTTT

len: 16
d_gene: -
abundance: many
j_gene: TRBJ2-6
v_gene: TRBV2
CDR3aa: CASSEPGGSGANVLTF
CDR3nt: TGTGCCAGCAGTGAACCGGGTGGGAGTGGGGCCAACGTCCTGACTTTC

len: 14
d_gene: TRBD1
abundance: few
j_gene: TRBJ2-7
v_gene: TRBV30
CDR3aa: CAWTTGTGVVEQYF
CDR3nt: TGTGCCTGGACAACCGGGACAGGGGTCGTCGAGCAGTACTTC

len: 15
d_gene: -
abundance: many
j_gene: TRBJ1-3
v_gene: TRBV4-3
CDR3aa: CASSRLTGSGNTIYF
CDR3nt: TGCGCCAGCAGCCGACTTACAGGATCTGGAAACACCATATATTTT

len: 13
d_gene: -
abundance: many
j_gene: TRBJ2-3
v_gene: TRBV7-2
CDR3aa: CASSPYYTDTQYF
CDR3nt: TGTGCCAGCAGCCCGTACTACACAGATACGCAGTATTTT

len: 14
d_gene: -
abundance: few
j_gene: TRBJ2-7
v_gene: TRBV6-1
CDR3aa: CASSTQGVTYGQYF
CDR3nt: TGTGCCAGCAGTACACAGGGAGTAACCTACGGGCAGTACTTC

len: 18
d_gene: TRBD2
abundance: many
j_gene: TRBJ2-7
v_gene: TRBV7-3
CDR3aa: CASSLVSRKREDYYEQYF
CDR3nt: TGTGCCAGCAGCTTAGTGTCGAGGAAGCGGGAGGACTACTACGAGCAGTACTTC

len: 13
d_gene: TRBD1
abundance: many
j_gene: TRBJ1-5
v_gene: TRBV29-1
CDR3aa: CSVASTGDQPQHF
CDR3nt: TGCAGCGTTGCTTCGACAGGGGATCAGCCCCAGCATTTT

len: 14
d_gene: -
abundance: many
j_gene: TRBJ2-1
v_gene: TRBV11-3
CDR3aa: CASSLGGSHNEQFF
CDR3nt: TGTGCCAGCAGCTTAGGCGGAAGTCACAATGAGCAGTTCTTC

len: 18
d_gene: -
abundance: many
j_gene: TRBJ2-1
v_gene: TRBV1
CDR3aa: CTSSQDRKKRGTNNEQFF
CDR3nt: TGCACCAGCAGCCAAGATAGAAAGAAGAGGGGGACTAATAATGAGCAGTTCTTC

len: 14
d_gene: TRBD2
abundance: medium-sized
j_gene: TRBJ2-3
v_gene: TRBV10-3
CDR3aa: CAISGASGTDTQYF
CDR3nt: TGTGCCATCAGTGGGGCTAGCGGTACAGATACGCAGTATTTT

len: 13
d_gene: TRBD2
abundance: many
j_gene: TRBJ2-5
v_gene: TRBV29-1
CDR3aa: CSVVREGGETQYF
CDR3nt: TGCAGCGTGGTACGGGAGGGTGGTGAGACCCAGTACTTC

len: 13
d_gene: -
abundance: many
j_gene: TRBJ2-7
v_gene: TRBV2
CDR3aa: CASKYPGDYEQYF
CDR3nt: TGTGCCAGCAAATATCCAGGGGATTACGAGCAGTACTTC

len: 15
d_gene: -
abundance: many
j_gene: TRBJ1-1
v_gene: TRBV27
CDR3aa: CASSLRTGLATEAFF
CDR3nt: TGTGCCAGCAGTTTAAGAACAGGGTTGGCCACTGAAGCTTTCTTT

len: 15
d_gene: TRBD2
abundance: many
j_gene: TRBJ2-7
v_gene: TRBV15
CDR3aa: CATSSWLAGDYEQYF
CDR3nt: TGTGCCACCAGCAGTTGGCTAGCGGGAGACTACGAGCAGTACTTC

len: 15
d_gene: -
abundance: many
j_gene: TRBJ2-7
v_gene: TRBV13
CDR3aa: CASSQGLVSSYEQYF
CDR3nt: TGTGCCAGCAGCCAAGGACTGGTAAGCTCCTACGAGCAGTACTTC

len: 11
d_gene: -
abundance: -
j_gene: TRBJ2-7
v_gene: TRBV20-1
CDR3aa: CSAVSSYEQCF
CDR3nt: TGCAGTGCTGTTAGTAGCTACGAGCAGTGCTTC

len: 14
d_gene: TRBD1
abundance: few
j_gene: TRBJ1-6
v_gene: TRBV30
CDR3aa: CAWRMTGESSPLHF
CDR3nt: TGTGCCTGGAGGATGACAGGGGAGTCTTCACCCCTCCACTTT

len: 14
d_gene: -
abundance: medium-sized
j_gene: TRBJ2-7
v_gene: TRBV5-4
CDR3aa: CASSLPQQGSEQYF
CDR3nt: TGTGCCAGCAGTTTACCCCAACAGGGCTCCGAGCAGTACTTC